The clone carrying this T cell receptor beta chain was recorded at least ten times. Its target is not known. Germline-derived CDR1 and CDR2 are DFQATT and SNEGSKA (reference sequence). V was cut by 3 bases and J by 0 bases, with 11 bases left in between. The CDR3 has 14 residues. One entry per CDR3 protein, called by TCRdb with MiXCR from the RT-PCR reads. The sample yields approximately 530,000 distinct CDR3 sequences, around 7.7% seen once. This sample was taken from a study of response to subunit inactivated influenza vaccine. Points from the study as a whole: Authors suggested few new T cells are recruited by each seasonal influenza vaccination.

The chain links TRBV20-1 to TRBJ1-1; D uncertain. The TCR was taken from a man aged 45 to 75 who received an inactivated influenza vaccine. Sequencing was performed on PBMCs from blood, taken roughly 24 months after vaccination. The CDR3 coding sequence is TGCAGTGCTAGGGGCGGATCCATGAACACTGAAGCTTTCTTT. Translated: CSARGGSMNTEAFF.